Each of the 11 T cell receptor beta chains below was sequenced from the same sample in a study of cytomegalovirus exposure and HLA in healthy donors. The PCR had 60 Vbeta and 13 Jbeta primers. TCRdb's table, derived via immunoSEQ multiplex PCR, lists solely in-frame clones and lacks some. This table holds about 120,000 clones, more than 55% found once. Sequencing was performed on PBMCs. The receptors were gathered from a man aged 18 to 30 in good health and CMV-seronegative.

The chain joins TRBV9 to TRBJ2-1; the D is unclear. The CDR3 spans 12 residues. Germline V gene data show CDR1 as SGDLS and CDR2 as YYNGEE. V lost 1 base and J 6 bases, leaving 5 bases between the germline ends. In nucleotides, the CDR3 is TGTGCCAGCAGCGTACGAGCCAATGAGCAGTTCTTC. Translation gives CASSVRANEQFF.

This sequence joins TRBV7-9 and TRBJ2-3; no reliable D call. Between the trimmed V and J ends, which lost 4 bases and 6 bases, there was a span of 17 bases. Looked up from germline, CDR1 is SEHNR and CDR2 is FQNEAQ (reference sequence). The CDR3 length is 15 residues. CDR3 sequence (DNA): TGTGCCAGCAGCTCGCAAGCCCCCCAACCGGATACGCAGTATTTT. It translates to CASSSQAPQPDTQYF.

V usage is TRBV5-1 and J usage is TRBJ2-7; 8 nucleotides agree with TRBD2. This CDR3 contains 14 residues. The V segment lost 2 bases and the J segment 4 bases; nucleotides outside the gene matches: 5. Looked up from germline, CDR1 is SGHRS and CDR2 is YFSETQ. The CDR3 DNA reads as TGCGCCAGCAGCTTTGGGGGACTAGAGTACGAGCAGTACTTC. It codes for CASSFGGLEYEQYF. The complete variable domain, with remaining parts taken from reference TRBV5-1 and TRBJ2-7, reads KAGVTQTPRYLIKTRGQQVTLSCSPISGHRSVSWYQQTPGQGLQFLFEYFSETQRNKGNFPGRFSGRQFSNSRSEMNVSTLELGDSALYLCASSFGGLEYEQYFGPGTRLTVT.

The rearrangement links TRBV6-1 to TRBJ1-4; 7 bases map to TRBD1. This CDR3 comprises 15 residues. J lost 4 bases, V lost 6 bases, and 8 bases had no gene match. From germline, CDR1 is MNHNS and CDR2 SASEGT. For the CDR3, the DNA is TGTGCCAGCAGGCCCCGGGACAGACTTAATGAAAAACTGTTTTTT. Its protein is CASRPRDRLNEKLFF.

The chain joins TRBV30 to TRBJ2-1; 11 bases are a match to TRBD1. Trimming removed 5 bases from V and 5 bases from J; junction bases left unmatched: 14. Germline CDR1 and CDR2: GTSNPN and SVGIG (reference sequence). The CDR3 has 17 residues. The CDR3 DNA reads as TGTGCCTGGTGGACAGGGGGCGACGGGAGGTGGAACAATGAGCAGTTCTTC. This codes for CAWWTGGDGRWNNEQFF. Based on the CDR3 plus reference TRBV30 and TRBJ2-1, the full variable domain is SQTIHQWPATLVQPVGSPLSLECTVEGTSNPNLYWYRQAAGRGLQLLFYSVGIGQISSEVPQNLSASRPQDRQFILSSKKLLLSDSGFYLCAWWTGGDGRWNNEQFFGPGTRLTVL.

The genes are TRBV27 and TRBJ1-5; 8 nucleotides match TRBD1. The CDR3 has 16 residues. The V gene's germline CDR1 is MNHEY and CDR2 SMNVEV (reference sequence). Trimming removed 4 bases from V and 7 bases from J; junction bases left unmatched: 12. Written as DNA, the CDR3 is TGTGCCAGCAGTTCCCGACCACTAGGACAGGGCCAGCCCCAGCATTTT. Amino acid sequence: CASSSRPLGQGQPQHF.

This chain uses TRBV7-9 with TRBJ2-1, with 8 bases matching TRBD1. Germline loops: CDR1 SEHNR, CDR2 FQNEAQ (reference sequence). CDR3 size: 15 residues. J gave up 8 bases and V 3 bases, and 9 bases lay outside the gene matches. In nucleotides, the CDR3 is TGTGCCAGCAGCTTTAACGCGGACAGGGCCGATGAGCAGTTCTTC. Translating it yields CASSFNADRADEQFF.

This rearrangement joins TRBV30 to TRBJ2-5; 8 nucleotides agree with TRBD2. This CDR3 has 13 amino acids. J gave up 2 bases and V 8 bases, and 7 bases lay outside the gene matches. CDR1 and CDR2 from the germline V gene are GTSNPN and SVGIG (reference sequence). CDR3 nucleotide sequence: TGTGCCAGCCACGGGACTAGTCAAGAGACCCAGTACTTC. This encodes CASHGTSQETQYF. The full variable domain, with the rest looked up from reference TRBV30 and TRBJ2-5, is SQTIHQWPATLVQPVGSPLSLECTVEGTSNPNLYWYRQAAGRGLQLLFYSVGIGQISSEVPQNLSASRPQDRQFILSSKKLLLSDSGFYLCASHGTSQETQYFGPGTRLLVL.

This sequence joins TRBV19 and TRBJ2-1; maybe TRBD2 (5 bases). This CDR3 spans 16 amino acids. From germline, CDR1 is LNHDA and CDR2 SQIVND (reference sequence). V lost 3 bases to trimming and J lost 7 bases, with 19 bases between them. The CDR3 sequence is CASSMSASLRSNEQFF. DNA of the CDR3: TGTGCCAGTAGTATGTCGGCTAGCTTGCGTAGTAATGAGCAGTTCTTC.

J is TRBJ2-5 and V is TRBV9; perhaps TRBD1 as D (8 bases). The CDR3 has 15 amino acids. CDR1 is SGDLS and CDR2 is YYNGEE in the germline V gene. The V and J ends lost 4 bases and 5 bases respectively, with 18 bases between them. The CDR3 coding sequence is TGTGCCAGCAGCCTGGGAGGGACAGGCCAGGAGACCCAGTACTTC. The encoded protein is CASSLGGTGQETQYF.

The chain uses TRBV6-5 and TRBJ1-1; D is uncertain. Germline CDR1 and CDR2: MNHEY and SVGAGI. The CDR3 loop spans 11 amino acids. Trimming left V 8 bases short and J 4 bases short, with 8 bases between. The CDR3 loop reads CASRRGTEAFF. CDR3 coding DNA: TGTGCCAGCCGGCGGGGCACTGAAGCTTTCTTT.